This T cell receptor (beta chain) comes out of a study of blood T cell repertoires in COVID-19. The length of the CDR3 is 14 residues. V lost 2 bases and J 2 bases, leaving 13 bases between the germline ends. Germline V gene sequence: CDR1 GTSNPN, CDR2 SVGIG (reference sequence). Authors' processing steps: Reference gene primer amplification gave nucleated cell count estimates. Sequencing was performed with immunoSEQ multiplex PCR; in TCRdb, only in-frame clones are kept and a portion is missing. That table furnishes V, J and clone size, whereas the DNA furnished D and trimming. The sample lists about 670,000 clones; about 87% were seen once.

The chain combines TRBV30 with TRBJ2-7; tentative D call: TRBD2 (5 bases). The sequenced sample was peripheral blood. The sequence came from a young woman with acute or convalescent COVID-19. DNA for the CDR3: TGTGCCTGGAGTAGCGGCAGCCTCACCTACGAGCAGTACTTC. It yields the protein CAWSSGSLTYEQYF. The whole variable domain, filled in from reference TRBV30 and TRBJ2-7, reads SQTIHQWPATLVQPVGSPLSLECTVEGTSNPNLYWYRQAAGRGLQLLFYSVGIGQISSEVPQNLSASRPQDRQFILSSKKLLLSDSGFYLCAWSSGSLTYEQYFGPGTRLTVT.